This TCR beta chain was captured by sequencing in a study of T cell responses to AZD1222 COVID-19 vaccine. V was shortened by 7 bases and J by 2 bases, with 5 bases between the two germline ends. The germline V gene encodes CDR1 LNHDA and CDR2 SQIVND (reference sequence). The CDR3 spans 11 residues. The method was immunoSEQ multiplex PCR; TCRdb's version includes in-frame clones alone and lacks a portion of them. The sample gives roughly 160,000 clones, 75% to 90% of which show up once; approximately 7.2% is in the top ten. V usage is TRBV19 and J usage is TRBJ1-1; D unclear. The sequence was collected from an adult in good health. The sample was peripheral blood, taken on day 0 of AZD1222 vaccination. For the CDR3, the DNA is TGTGCCAGTATAAGAAACACTGAAGCTTTCTTT. Protein sequence: CASIRNTEAFF.